This TCR beta chain comes out of a study of blood T cells in healthy people across ages. The germline CDR1 and CDR2 sequences are SGHRS and YFSETQ. This CDR3 contains 18 residues. Study-wide results and caveats: More naive CD4+ cells and higher diversity marked long-lived donors relative to aged donors. Observed TCR beta diversity per million T cells went down as age went up. This fall followed a roughly linear course with age. Without sorted subsets, naive and antigen-experienced compartments could not be conclusively compared.

Combining a sample-barcoded 5' primer with a J-beta primer mix, a second PCR ran for roughly 7 to 12 cycles. TCRdb re-derived calls from the 5' RACE reads in MiXCR, one entry per CDR3 protein. The sample shows about 640,000 distinct CDR3 sequences, roughly 30% of them seen only once. PBMCs, at least 6.5 million per sample, were isolated. With regard to this clonotype: Antigen specificity is unknown. A junction end diverges from the germline sequence, so it may reflect a read error.

The receptor was isolated from a woman older than 75 in good health. The chain joins TRBV5-1 to TRBJ1-6; TRBD1 is a possible D gene (6 bases). Sequenced material: blood. CDR3 nucleotides: TGCGCCAGCGGCTTGGAAGAGGGGGTTTCGTCCTATAATTCACCCCTCCACTTT. This gives the protein CASGLEEGVSSYNSPLHF.